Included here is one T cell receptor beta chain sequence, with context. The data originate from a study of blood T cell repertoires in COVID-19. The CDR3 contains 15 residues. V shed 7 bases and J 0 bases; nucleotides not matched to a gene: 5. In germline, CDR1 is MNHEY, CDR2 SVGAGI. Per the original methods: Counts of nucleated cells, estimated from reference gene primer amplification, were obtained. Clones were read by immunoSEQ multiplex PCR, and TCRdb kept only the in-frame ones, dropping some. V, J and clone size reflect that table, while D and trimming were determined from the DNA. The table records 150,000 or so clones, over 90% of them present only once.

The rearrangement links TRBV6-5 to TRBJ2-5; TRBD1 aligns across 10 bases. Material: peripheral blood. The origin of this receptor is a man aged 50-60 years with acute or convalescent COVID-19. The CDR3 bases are TGTGCCAGCACCCCGGACAGGGGGTACCAAGAGACCCAGTACTTC. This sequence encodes CASTPDRGYQETQYF.